Reported below is one T cell receptor beta chain. Its antigen is still unknown. Base qualities are missing; no much larger clone stands one base away. This record comes from a study of OX40 agonist ivuxolimab in advanced cancers. In terms of the full investigation: Ivuxolimab was a fully human IgG2 agonistic monoclonal antibody targeting the costimulatory receptor OX40 (CD134). A male proportion of 82.7% and a mean age of approximately 58 years, ranging from roughly 20 to 80, were recorded for the dose-escalation cohort. Of the approximately 50 dose-escalation patients, hepatocellular carcinoma was present in around 20, melanoma in some 15, renal cell carcinoma in 9 and head and neck cancer in 9. The paper reports the monotherapy dose-escalation portion (N of about 47 patients) of the phase I ivuxolimab trial. Intravenous ivuxolimab was administered to patients every 2 weeks at six dose levels: 0.01, 0.1, 0.3, 1.5, 3 and 10 mg/kg. Partial responses occurred in three dose-escalation patients, of whom one had hepatocellular carcinoma and two had cutaneous melanoma. Prior anti-PD-1, anti-PD-L1 or anti-CTLA-4 therapy was permitted, and approximately 40% of dose-escalation patients had received checkpoint inhibitors. The point of sequencing TCRbeta in the periphery was to test whether ivuxolimab changed TCR sequence diversity and drove clonal T-cell expansion. The paper's findings and limits, for the study overall: Partial responders in the 0.1-3.0 mg/kg groups had among the lowest normalized peripheral clonal expansion, especially among CD8+ T cells. Which antigens the clonally expanded peripheral T cells were specific for was not determined. Clonal expansion of both CD4+ and CD8+ blood T cells was observed from baseline to week 6 at doses 0.1 to 3.0 mg/kg. Low levels of normalized T-cell clonal expansion were also shown by some nonresponding patients. After ivuxolimab, expanded clones were on average more numerous among CD8+ T cells than among CD4+ T cells.

The V end loses 0 bases and the J end loses 5 bases, and a stretch of 14 bases separates them. CDR1 and CDR2 are read off the germline V gene as LGHNA and YNFKEQ. The CDR3 contains 16 residues, cysteine and phenylalanine counted. Only the CDR3 DNA is retained, 48 bases long and in frame from the first base. The trial excluded patients who had a history of autoimmune disease or who were on systemic immunosuppression. In every dose cohort, peripheral blood was drawn for TCR sequencing at baseline, cycle 4 day 1, and cycle 7 day 1. The samples were drawn from a first-in-human, open-label, multicenter phase I dose-escalation trial of ivuxolimab. Adults with locally advanced or metastatic head and neck squamous cell, hepatocellular, melanoma or renal cell carcinoma were enrolled in the trial. Before TCR sequencing, CD4+ and CD8+ T cells were separately sorted from peripheral blood. For sequencing of the TCRbeta CDR3 region, genomic DNA was extracted from the sorted cells. The immunoSEQ Assay was used for sequencing of TCRbeta CDR3 regions. This is the immuneACCESS table as TCRdb keeps it, with only in-frame sequences that have V and J called. A part of the clones is gone; compared with another copy, unresolved V genes explain less than half, and the rest is unexplained. Recorded for this sample are 7,500 to 10,000 clones; about 67% of them occurred a single time. Of the sample, roughly half falls within the top ten clones.

The rearranged chain carries TRBV4-2 and TRBJ1-5, with a weak D call of TRBD1 (6 bases match). Material: CD4+ or CD8+ T cells sorted from blood, obtained in a trial of the OX40 agonist ivuxolimab. The TCR sequence derives from an adult with an advanced solid tumor such as melanoma, head and neck, liver or kidney cancer. The CDR3 is CASSQEAGEGDQPQHF. The sequenced DNA is TGTGCCAGCAGCCAAGAAGCTGGGGAGGGGGATCAGCCCCAGCATTTT.